Below, 15 T cell receptor beta chains from the same sample are listed, as sequenced in a study of shared clonotypes between healthy human individuals. Only in-frame clones appear in the TCRdb table, and some are missing; sequencing was by immunoSEQ multiplex PCR. The repertoire holds about 1.5 million clones, with approximately 98% as singletons. The sample consisted of naive CD4+ T cells sorted from blood. Specified subset: CD45RA+ positively selected. The receptors shown here come from a young man in good health.

This chain connects TRBV7-8 to TRBJ2-7, with D tentatively TRBD1 (6 bases). V was cut by 0 bases and J by 4 bases, with 13 bases left in between. The CDR3 is 15 amino acids. The V gene's germline CDR1 is SGHVS and CDR2 FQNEAQ. CDR3 amino acids: CASSLALITGYEQYF. In DNA, the CDR3 is TGTGCCAGCAGCTTAGCCCTGATTACAGGGTACGAGCAGTACTTC.

This chain joins TRBV28 and TRBJ2-3; 9 bases agree with TRBD2. Trimming took 10 bases from V and 4 from J; bases not matched to a gene: 6. The CDR3 consists of 13 residues. Germline V gives CDR1 MDHEN, CDR2 SYDVKM. The CDR3 protein is CATASGTADTQYF. In DNA, the CDR3 is TGTGCCACCGCTAGCGGGACTGCAGATACGCAGTATTTT.

The chain uses TRBV19 and TRBJ2-2, with D perhaps TRBD1 (5 bases). The CDR3 runs to 15 residues. Trimming pared 3 bases from V and 2 bases from J, leaving 10 bases between. Germline V CDR1 and CDR2: LNHDA, SQIVND (reference sequence). CDR3 region: CASSIFRVNTGELFF. For the CDR3, the DNA is TGTGCCAGTAGTATCTTCAGGGTCAACACCGGGGAGCTGTTTTTT.

The gene calls are TRBV18 and TRBJ2-7; TRBD1 or TRBD2 may be the D gene (5 bases each). The CDR3 totals 14 residues. The V end lost 3 bases, the J end lost 0 bases, and 9 bases lay between the germline ends. Germline lookup yields CDR1 KGHSH and CDR2 LQKENI. CDR3 nucleotide sequence: TGTGCCAGCTCACCCTCGGGGCACTCCTACGAGCAGTACTTC. It translates to CASSPSGHSYEQYF.

The CDR3 DNA follows: TGCGCCAGCAGCCCCACACCGGGACTAGTCACCTACGAGCAGTACTTC. This codes for CASSPTPGLVTYEQYF. The chain recombines TRBV5-1 with TRBJ2-7; 8 positions agree with TRBD2. CDR3 size: 16 residues. CDR1 is SGHRS, CDR2 YFSETQ, per germline. The V segment lost 4 bases and the J segment 2 bases; nucleotides outside the gene matches: 11.

The chain recombines TRBV5-5 with TRBJ2-5; 7 bases agree with TRBD1. Trimming cost V 4 bases and J 5 bases; bases outside gene matches: 8. The CDR3 sequence is 14 residues long. CDR1 and CDR2 from the germline V gene are SGHKS and YYEKEE (reference sequence). The CDR3: CASSPDRSRETQYF. The CDR3, as DNA: TGTGCCAGCAGCCCGGACAGGTCCCGGGAGACCCAGTACTTC. Drawing the rest from reference TRBV5-5 and TRBJ2-5, the complete variable domain is DAGVTQSPTHLIKTRGQQVTLRCSPISGHKSVSWYQQVLGQGPQFIFQYYEKEERGRGNFPDRFSARQFPNYSSELNVNALLLGDSALYLCASSPDRSRETQYFGPGTRLLVL.

A few counts support this clone. V usage is TRBV29-1 and J usage is TRBJ2-5; D remains unclear. Trimming left V 5 bases short and J 5 bases short, with 15 bases between. This CDR3 spans 13 amino acids. Germline lookup yields CDR1 SQVTM and CDR2 ANQGSEA. CDR3 in amino acids: CSVTPLARETQYF. DNA of the CDR3: TGCAGCGTTACCCCCTTGGCTAGGGAGACCCAGTACTTC.

The rearrangement links TRBV7-6 to TRBJ2-4; D gene ambiguous. The germline V gene has CDR1 SGHVS and CDR2 FNYEAQ. CDR3 length: 16 amino acids. V lost 0 bases, J lost 2 bases, and 11 bases lay in between. The CDR3 region is CASSLAWGRTKNIQYF. The DNA for the CDR3 is TGTGCCAGCAGCTTAGCGTGGGGTCGAACCAAAAACATTCAGTACTTC.

The chain links TRBV18 to TRBJ2-5, with D maybe TRBD2 (6 bases). The germline gives CDR1 KGHSH, CDR2 LQKENI. The CDR3 totals 16 residues. Trimming removed 2 bases from V and 5 bases from J, with 18 bases in between. CDR3 in amino acids: CASSPKGLSRAETQYF. The DNA for the CDR3 is TGTGCCAGCTCACCAAAGGGACTTTCCCGGGCGGAGACCCAGTACTTC.

The chain is built from TRBV7-2 and TRBJ2-3; TRBD2 matches at 7 bases. V lost 1 base, J lost 3 bases, and 10 bases stayed unmatched. The CDR3 covers 17 residues. Looked up from germline, CDR1 is SGHTA and CDR2 is FQGNSA. CDR3 amino acids: CASSLVGAGEGTDTQYF. The CDR3, as DNA: TGTGCCAGCAGCTTAGTAGGCGCGGGAGAGGGGACAGATACGCAGTATTTT.

The chain carries TRBV19 and TRBJ1-2; D may be TRBD1 (5 bases). Germline CDR1 LNHDA, CDR2 SQIVND (reference sequence). This CDR3 is built from 14 residues. V lost 5 bases and J 4 bases, leaving 14 bases between the germline ends. The CDR3 reads CASSPRGRGYGYTF. In DNA, the CDR3 is TGTGCCAGTAGTCCCCGGGGAAGGGGCTATGGCTACACCTTC.

For this clone: Other nucleotide sequences in the sample specify the same CDR3. The V call is TRBV5-1, the J call TRBJ1-2, with D unresolved. The length of the CDR3 is 14 residues. Germline loops: CDR1 SGHRS, CDR2 YFSETQ. The V and J ends lost 0 bases and 4 bases respectively, with 10 bases between them. The CDR3 bases are TGCGCCAGCAGCTTGGAGTTAGGGATCTATGGCTACACCTTC. This translates into CASSLELGIYGYTF.

The chain has TRBV18 and TRBJ1-4, with unresolved D. There are 16 residues in the CDR3. The V and J ends lost 2 bases and 0 bases respectively, with 10 bases between them. CDR1 and CDR2 (germline): KGHSH, LQKENI. This CDR3 is CASSPASTATNEKLFF. The CDR3 nucleotides are TGTGCCAGCTCACCAGCTAGTACAGCAACTAATGAAAAACTGTTTTTT. Complete variable domain (other parts from reference TRBV18 and TRBJ1-4): NAGVMQNPRHLVRRRGQEARLRCSPMKGHSHVYWYRQLPEEGLKFMVYLQKENIIDESGMPKERFSAEFPKEGPSILRIQQVVRGDSAAYFCASSPASTATNEKLFFGSGTQLSVL.

The V call is TRBV4-2, the J call TRBJ2-1; 8 bases align to TRBD2. The V segment lost 3 bases and the J segment 2 bases; nucleotides outside the gene matches: 9. The CDR3 is 17 residues long. Germline V gene sequence: CDR1 LGHNA, CDR2 YNFKEQ. The CDR3 coding sequence is TGTGCCAGCAGCCAGGTCGCTAGCGGGCGTACCTACAATGAGCAGTTCTTC. Protein: CASSQVASGRTYNEQFF.

J is TRBJ2-7 and V is TRBV5-1; D is perhaps TRBD1 (6 bases). CDR3 length: 12 amino acids. Germline loops: CDR1 SGHRS, CDR2 YFSETQ. Trimming took off 0 bases at V and 6 bases at J, with 7 bases between the two ends. The CDR3 loop reads CASSLDRAEQYF. The DNA for the CDR3 is TGCGCCAGCAGCTTGGACAGGGCCGAGCAGTACTTC.